This record concerns one T cell receptor beta chain sequence. The antigen remains undetermined. These data belong to a study of T cells in localized non-small cell lung cancer. Trimming cost V 3 bases and J 2 bases, with 15 bases left between them. In germline, CDR1 is SGHAT, CDR2 FQNNGV. The CDR3 consists of 16 residues. Findings of the study overall: Compared with tumor, uninvolved adjacent lung displayed greater T cell clonality, ranking highest overall. Higher T cell density in the blood was associated with longer overall survival, whereas higher adjacent-lung clonality associated with shorter survival. Appearances in adjacent lung were noted for a median roughly 50 of the top 100 tumor clones.

The data were produced by immunoSEQ multiplex PCR, yet TCRdb's version contains in-frame clones alone and is incomplete. Among 45,000 to 60,000 clones listed, around 87% were seen once. The sample consisted of PBMCs, taken before any cancer treatment. The sequence came from a man between 40 and 69 years old with stage II lung adenocarcinoma. The chain links TRBV11-2 to TRBJ2-3, with D unclear. The CDR3 spells CASSFKGSLDTDTQYF. The CDR3 DNA reads TGTGCCAGCAGCTTCAAAGGGTCGTTAGACACAGATACGCAGTATTTT.